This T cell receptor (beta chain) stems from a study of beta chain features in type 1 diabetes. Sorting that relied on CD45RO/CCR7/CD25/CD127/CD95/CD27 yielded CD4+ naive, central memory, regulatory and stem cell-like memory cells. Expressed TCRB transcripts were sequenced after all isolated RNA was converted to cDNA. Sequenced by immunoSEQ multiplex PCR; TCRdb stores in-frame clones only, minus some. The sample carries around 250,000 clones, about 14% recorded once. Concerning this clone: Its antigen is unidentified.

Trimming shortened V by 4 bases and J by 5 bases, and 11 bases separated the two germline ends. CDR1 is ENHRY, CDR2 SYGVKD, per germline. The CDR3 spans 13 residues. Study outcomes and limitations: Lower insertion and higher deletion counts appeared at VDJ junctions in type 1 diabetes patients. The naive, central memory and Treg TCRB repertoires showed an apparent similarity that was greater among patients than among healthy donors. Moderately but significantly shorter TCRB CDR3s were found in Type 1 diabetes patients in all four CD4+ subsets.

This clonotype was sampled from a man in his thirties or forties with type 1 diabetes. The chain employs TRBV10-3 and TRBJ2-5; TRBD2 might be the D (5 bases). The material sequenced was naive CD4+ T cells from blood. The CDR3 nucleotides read TGTGCCATCAGTGTGAGGGATCGGGAGACCCAGTACTTC. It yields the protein CAISVRDRETQYF.